This T cell receptor beta chain emerged from a study of identical twins. TCRdb recomputed calls from the 5' RACE reads with MiXCR, one row per CDR3 protein. The data hold more than 1.5 million distinct CDR3 sequences, with 32% observed a single time. This clonotype was seen a handful of times. The CDR3 totals 15 residues. V gave up 5 bases and J gave up 12 bases; unmatched junction bases: 9. Germline V gene sequence: CDR1 SEHNR, CDR2 FQNEAQ (reference sequence). V usage is TRBV7-9 and J usage is TRBJ2-1; TRBD2 matches 14 bases. The clonotype originates from a newborn girl in good health. The sequenced material came from cord blood. DNA of the CDR3: TGTGCCAGCAGCCCAGCCGACGGACTAGCGGGAGGGCAGTTCTTC. Amino acid sequence: CASSPADGLAGGQFF.